This record concerns one TCR beta chain sequence. Its antigen remains unidentified. Here immunoSEQ multiplex PCR was the method, and the copy in TCRdb shows in-frame clones only, minus some. The sample has roughly 150,000 clones, roughly 92% seen once. These data belong to a study of T cell responses to AZD1222 COVID-19 vaccine. Findings of the study overall: The sample set comprised mostly white British donors with more females, and clonal diversity was possibly underestimated.

The material sequenced was peripheral blood, taken 28 days after the second AZD1222 dose. This clonotype was obtained from an adult who received the AZD1222 COVID-19 vaccine.

CDR3 bases: TGTGCCAGCTCACCGATGAAGGGGCCCTCCTATGGCTACACCTTC. It yields the protein CASSPMKGPSYGYTF. This rearrangement joins TRBV18 to TRBJ1-2, with a tentative D call TRBD1 (5 bases). Trimming took off 3 bases at V and 4 bases at J, with 15 bases between the two ends. Germline V gene sequence: CDR1 KGHSH, CDR2 LQKENI. The CDR3 length is 15 residues.